Listed below are T cell receptor beta chains from one sample, sequenced in a study of blood T cell repertoires in COVID-19. TCRdb's table, derived via immunoSEQ multiplex PCR, lists solely in-frame clones and lacks some. The top ten hold 25% to 30% of the sample, which has 95,000 to 150,000 clones, roughly 87% seen once. The sequenced sample consisted of peripheral blood. The receptors come from a woman of 80 years or more with acute or convalescent COVID-19. Both conserved end residues are part of each CDR3. The order of the fields is CDR3 length, D gene, J gene, V gene, clone size, CDR3 DNA, CDR3 protein. A D gene is named only where the DNA matches it firmly. The size entry is marked missing in some rows and otherwise reads once, few, many or a size class.

cdr3_length: 11; d_call: NA; j_call: TRBJ1-1; v_call: TRBV13; clone_size: NA; cdr3_nt: TGTGCCAGCAGCTCATACACTGAAGCTTTCTTT; cdr3_aa: CASSSYTEAFF
cdr3_length: 18; d_call: NA; j_call: TRBJ1-5; v_call: TRBV3-1/TRBV3-2; clone_size: NA; cdr3_nt: TGTGCCAGCAGCCAAGATGGCACAGGGCCTTTGAGTAATCAGCCCCAGCATTTT; cdr3_aa: CASSQDGTGPLSNQPQHF
cdr3_length: 15; d_call: NA; j_call: TRBJ1-6; v_call: TRBV28; clone_size: NA; cdr3_nt: TGTGCCAGCTCGTTTCAGGGCTCCTATAATTCACCCCTCCACTTT; cdr3_aa: CASSFQGSYNSPLHF
cdr3_length: 15; d_call: NA; j_call: TRBJ1-2; v_call: TRBV7-2; clone_size: NA; cdr3_nt: TGTGCCAGCAGCCCCCAGGTGACAGTAAACTATGGCTACACCTTC; cdr3_aa: CASSPQVTVNYGYTF
cdr3_length: 16; d_call: NA; j_call: TRBJ1-1; v_call: TRBV19; clone_size: NA; cdr3_nt: TGTGCCAGTAGTCGGACTCGGATATCGCGGAACACTGAAGCTTTCTTT; cdr3_aa: CASSRTRISRNTEAFF
cdr3_length: 16; d_call: TRBD1; j_call: TRBJ1-1; v_call: TRBV6-6; clone_size: NA; cdr3_nt: TGTGCCAGCAGTTACATCCCGACAGGGGAGGACACTGAAGCTTTCTTT; cdr3_aa: CASSYIPTGEDTEAFF
cdr3_length: 13; d_call: NA; j_call: TRBJ2-2; v_call: TRBV2; clone_size: NA; cdr3_nt: TGTGCCAGCCGCCCGACAGGTTCCGGGGAGCTGTTTTTT; cdr3_aa: CASRPTGSGELFF
cdr3_length: 13; d_call: NA; j_call: TRBJ1-2; v_call: TRBV10-3; clone_size: once; cdr3_nt: TGTGCCATCAGTGAAGGGGTGAACTATGGCTACACCTTC; cdr3_aa: CAISEGVNYGYTF
cdr3_length: 14; d_call: NA; j_call: TRBJ1-2; v_call: TRBV6-5; clone_size: NA; cdr3_nt: TGTGCCAGCAGTTACTCTATGACAGCCGGCGGCTACACCTTC; cdr3_aa: CASSYSMTAGGYTF
cdr3_length: 15; d_call: NA; j_call: TRBJ1-1; v_call: TRBV7-9; clone_size: NA; cdr3_nt: TGTGCCAGCAGCTTAGCAGGGAGCCGGAACACTGAAGCTTTCTTT; cdr3_aa: CASSLAGSRNTEAFF
cdr3_length: 14; d_call: NA; j_call: TRBJ2-1; v_call: TRBV28; clone_size: NA; cdr3_nt: TGTGCCAGCAGTTCTACAGGGACCTACAATGAGCAGTTCTTC; cdr3_aa: CASSSTGTYNEQFF
cdr3_length: 14; d_call: NA; j_call: TRBJ2-2; v_call: TRBV3-1/TRBV3-2; clone_size: NA; cdr3_nt: TGTGCCAGCAGCCAGAACGGCGGAACCGGGGAGCTGTTTTTT; cdr3_aa: CASSQNGGTGELFF
cdr3_length: 16; d_call: NA; j_call: TRBJ2-3; v_call: TRBV10-3; clone_size: NA; cdr3_nt: TGTGCCATCAGTGAGTCATTGTCCCCCTCGTTGGATACGCAGTATTTT; cdr3_aa: CAISESLSPSLDTQYF
cdr3_length: 19; d_call: TRBD1; j_call: TRBJ2-7; v_call: TRBV14; clone_size: once; cdr3_nt: TGTGCCAGCAGCCAAGATCGCCCACCGGGACAGGGGGGGACCTACGAGCAGTACTTC; cdr3_aa: CASSQDRPPGQGGTYEQYF
cdr3_length: 14; d_call: TRBD2; j_call: TRBJ2-2; v_call: TRBV2; clone_size: NA; cdr3_nt: TGTGCCAGCAGTGCGCAGCGGGGGGGCGGGGAGCTGTTTTTT; cdr3_aa: CASSAQRGGGELFF
cdr3_length: 12; d_call: NA; j_call: TRBJ1-2; v_call: TRBV5-1; clone_size: NA; cdr3_nt: TGCGCCAGCAGCTTTGGACAGTATGGCTACACCTTC; cdr3_aa: CASSFGQYGYTF
cdr3_length: 16; d_call: NA; j_call: TRBJ2-1; v_call: TRBV5-1; clone_size: once; cdr3_nt: TGCGCCAGCAGCTTGGTTCTGGGGGCAATCTACAATGAGCAGTTCTTC; cdr3_aa: CASSLVLGAIYNEQFF
cdr3_length: 16; d_call: TRBD1; j_call: TRBJ1-4; v_call: TRBV18; clone_size: NA; cdr3_nt: TGTGCCAGCTCACCCAGGGACAGGACAACTAATGAAAAACTGTTTTTT; cdr3_aa: CASSPRDRTTNEKLFF
cdr3_length: 12; d_call: NA; j_call: TRBJ1-2; v_call: TRBV20-1; clone_size: few; cdr3_nt: TGCAGTGCTAGTGATAACAGGGTTCGCTACACCTTC; cdr3_aa: CSASDNRVRYTF
cdr3_length: 14; d_call: NA; j_call: TRBJ2-5; v_call: TRBV21-1; clone_size: NA; cdr3_nt: TGTGCCAGCAGCCCCACAGGTTACCAAGAGACCCAGTACTTC; cdr3_aa: CASSPTGYQETQYF
cdr3_length: 12; d_call: TRBD2; j_call: TRBJ2-7; v_call: TRBV7-2; clone_size: NA; cdr3_nt: TGTGCCAGCAGCTCTAGCGGCTACGAGCAGTACTTC; cdr3_aa: CASSSSGYEQYF
cdr3_length: 15; d_call: NA; j_call: TRBJ2-3; v_call: TRBV5-1; clone_size: NA; cdr3_nt: TGCGCCAGCAGCCTCCGGGACTCTAGCACAGATACGCAGTATTTT; cdr3_aa: CASSLRDSSTDTQYF
cdr3_length: 16; d_call: NA; j_call: TRBJ2-5; v_call: TRBV2; clone_size: NA; cdr3_nt: TGTGCCAGCAGTGAGGGGGACCAGGGGGGCCAAGAGACCCAGTACTTC; cdr3_aa: CASSEGDQGGQETQYF
cdr3_length: 14; d_call: NA; j_call: TRBJ1-5; v_call: TRBV7-8; clone_size: few; cdr3_nt: TGTGCCAGCAGGTCGGCCAGGGTGAACCAGCCCCAGCATTTT; cdr3_aa: CASRSARVNQPQHF
cdr3_length: 17; d_call: TRBD1; j_call: TRBJ1-6; v_call: TRBV10-3; clone_size: few; cdr3_nt: TGTGCCATCAGTGAGGGGACAGGGGGACCAGTTAATTCACCCCTCCACTTT; cdr3_aa: CAISEGTGGPVNSPLHF
cdr3_length: 12; d_call: NA; j_call: TRBJ2-7; v_call: TRBV5-1; clone_size: once; cdr3_nt: TGCGCCAGCAGGCAGGGGAACTACGAGCAGTACTTC; cdr3_aa: CASRQGNYEQYF
cdr3_length: 13; d_call: TRBD1; j_call: TRBJ1-1; v_call: TRBV29-1; clone_size: NA; cdr3_nt: TGCAGCGTGGTGGGACAGGCGAACACTGAAGCTTTCTTT; cdr3_aa: CSVVGQANTEAFF
cdr3_length: 20; d_call: TRBD2; j_call: TRBJ2-1; v_call: TRBV5-5; clone_size: NA; cdr3_nt: TGTGCCAGCAGCTTGGGCCGCACTAGCGGGGGGGCCTCATACCCCAATGAGCAGTTCTTC; cdr3_aa: CASSLGRTSGGASYPNEQFF
cdr3_length: 19; d_call: TRBD1; j_call: TRBJ1-1; v_call: TRBV4-3; clone_size: NA; cdr3_nt: TGCGCCAGCAGCCAAGAGTCCTGGACAGGGGGTTACATTAACACTGAAGCTTTCTTT; cdr3_aa: CASSQESWTGGYINTEAFF
cdr3_length: 17; d_call: NA; j_call: TRBJ1-5; v_call: TRBV12-5; clone_size: NA; cdr3_nt: TGTGCTAGTGGTTTTTCTACAGGCGGATATAGCAATCAGCCCCAGCATTTT; cdr3_aa: CASGFSTGGYSNQPQHF
cdr3_length: 12; d_call: NA; j_call: TRBJ2-1; v_call: TRBV6-5; clone_size: NA; cdr3_nt: TGTGCCAGCAGTTACTCGACCAGGGAGCAGTTCTTC; cdr3_aa: CASSYSTREQFF
cdr3_length: 12; d_call: NA; j_call: TRBJ2-5; v_call: TRBV6-6; clone_size: NA; cdr3_nt: TGTGCCAGCAGTTACTCGAGGGAGACCCAGTACTTC; cdr3_aa: CASSYSRETQYF
cdr3_length: 13; d_call: TRBD1; j_call: TRBJ2-5; v_call: TRBV12-3/TRBV12-4; clone_size: NA; cdr3_nt: TGTGCCAGCAATCGACAGGGAACGGAGACCCAGTACTTC; cdr3_aa: CASNRQGTETQYF
cdr3_length: 14; d_call: NA; j_call: TRBJ1-5; v_call: TRBV10-3; clone_size: NA; cdr3_nt: TGTGCCATCTCCTCACGAGGGAACAATCAGCCCCAGCATTTT; cdr3_aa: CAISSRGNNQPQHF
cdr3_length: 14; d_call: NA; j_call: TRBJ2-5; v_call: TRBV5-1; clone_size: NA; cdr3_nt: TGCGCCAGCAGCTTGGGAGGGTCCAAGACGACCCAGTACTTC; cdr3_aa: CASSLGGSKTTQYF
cdr3_length: 15; d_call: NA; j_call: TRBJ1-2; v_call: TRBV19; clone_size: NA; cdr3_nt: TGTGCCAGTAGTATCCGAGCCAGGGAGGGCTATGGCTACACCTTC; cdr3_aa: CASSIRAREGYGYTF
cdr3_length: 14; d_call: NA; j_call: TRBJ1-6; v_call: TRBV4-3; clone_size: NA; cdr3_nt: TGCGCCAGCAGCCAAGATCGAGCCATTTCACCCCTCCACTTT; cdr3_aa: CASSQDRAISPLHF
cdr3_length: 16; d_call: TRBD2; j_call: TRBJ2-3; v_call: TRBV11-2; clone_size: NA; cdr3_nt: TGTGCCAGCAGCTTAGCAGCGGGGGGACTCACAGATACGCAGTATTTT; cdr3_aa: CASSLAAGGLTDTQYF
cdr3_length: 16; d_call: NA; j_call: TRBJ2-5; v_call: TRBV11-2; clone_size: NA; cdr3_nt: TGTGCCAGCAGCTTATACGGGGGAGCTCCACAAGAGACCCAGTACTTC; cdr3_aa: CASSLYGGAPQETQYF
cdr3_length: 17; d_call: NA; j_call: TRBJ1-1; v_call: TRBV2; clone_size: NA; cdr3_nt: TGTGCCAGCAGTGAATTGGCCAGGGTAACGATGAACACTGAAGCTTTCTTT; cdr3_aa: CASSELARVTMNTEAFF
cdr3_length: 15; d_call: NA; j_call: TRBJ1-2; v_call: TRBV4-3; clone_size: NA; cdr3_nt: TGCGCCAGCAGCCAAGAGACTGGACAGTTGGGCGGCTACACCTTC; cdr3_aa: CASSQETGQLGGYTF
cdr3_length: 15; d_call: TRBD1; j_call: TRBJ1-3; v_call: TRBV6-5; clone_size: once; cdr3_nt: TGTGCCAGCAGTCGACAGGGGAGGACTGGAAACACCATATATTTT; cdr3_aa: CASSRQGRTGNTIYF
cdr3_length: 13; d_call: NA; j_call: TRBJ1-3; v_call: TRBV18; clone_size: NA; cdr3_nt: TGTGCCAGCTCACCAGGCGTAGGAGACACCATATATTTT; cdr3_aa: CASSPGVGDTIYF
cdr3_length: 14; d_call: NA; j_call: TRBJ2-2; v_call: TRBV6-5; clone_size: NA; cdr3_nt: TGTGCCAGCGGGGTTTGGACTCAGACCGGGGAGCTGTTTTTT; cdr3_aa: CASGVWTQTGELFF
cdr3_length: 14; d_call: NA; j_call: TRBJ2-2; v_call: TRBV24-1; clone_size: NA; cdr3_nt: TGTGCCACCAGTGATTTGGCGGACACCGGGGAGCTGTTTTTT; cdr3_aa: CATSDLADTGELFF
cdr3_length: 15; d_call: NA; j_call: TRBJ1-6; v_call: TRBV5-1; clone_size: NA; cdr3_nt: TGCGCCAGCAGCTTGGGAGTGGGCGCGGGATCACCCCTCCACTTT; cdr3_aa: CASSLGVGAGSPLHF
cdr3_length: 16; d_call: TRBD1; j_call: TRBJ1-6; v_call: TRBV2; clone_size: NA; cdr3_nt: TGTGCCAGCAGGAGCTTAGGGACAGGCGGTGAATCACCCCTCCACTTT; cdr3_aa: CASRSLGTGGESPLHF
cdr3_length: 15; d_call: NA; j_call: TRBJ1-4; v_call: TRBV19; clone_size: NA; cdr3_nt: TGTGCCAGTAGTCTCGGACAGCAACCGAATGAAAAACTGTTTTTT; cdr3_aa: CASSLGQQPNEKLFF
cdr3_length: 16; d_call: NA; j_call: TRBJ2-4; v_call: TRBV3-1/TRBV3-2; clone_size: NA; cdr3_nt: TGTGCCAGCAGCCAAGGCACCGGGTCTCTCAAAAACATTCAGTACTTC; cdr3_aa: CASSQGTGSLKNIQYF